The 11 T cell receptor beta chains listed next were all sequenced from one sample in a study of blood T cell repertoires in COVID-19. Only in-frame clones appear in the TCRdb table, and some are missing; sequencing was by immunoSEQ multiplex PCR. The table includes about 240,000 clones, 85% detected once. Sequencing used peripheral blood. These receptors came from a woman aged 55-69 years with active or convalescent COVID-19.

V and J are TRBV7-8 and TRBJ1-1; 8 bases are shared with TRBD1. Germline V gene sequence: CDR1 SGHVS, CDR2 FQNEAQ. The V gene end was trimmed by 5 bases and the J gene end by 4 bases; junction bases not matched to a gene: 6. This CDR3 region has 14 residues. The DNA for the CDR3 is TGTGCCAGCAGCCCATCTGACAGGGGCACTGAAGCTTTCTTT. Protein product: CASSPSDRGTEAFF.

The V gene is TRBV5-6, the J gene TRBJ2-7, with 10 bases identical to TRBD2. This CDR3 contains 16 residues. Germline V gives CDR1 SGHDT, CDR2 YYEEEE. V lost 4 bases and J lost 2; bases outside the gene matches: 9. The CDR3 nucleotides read TGTGCCAGCAGCGAAAATAGCGGGGGGTACGCCTACGAGCAGTACGTC. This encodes CASSENSGGYAYEQYV.

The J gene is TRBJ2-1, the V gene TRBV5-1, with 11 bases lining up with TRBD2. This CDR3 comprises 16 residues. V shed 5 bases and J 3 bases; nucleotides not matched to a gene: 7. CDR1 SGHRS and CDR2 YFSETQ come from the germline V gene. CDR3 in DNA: TGCGCCAGCAGTTTCGCAACTAGCGGGAGCTACAATGAGCAGTTCTTC. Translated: CASSFATSGSYNEQFF.

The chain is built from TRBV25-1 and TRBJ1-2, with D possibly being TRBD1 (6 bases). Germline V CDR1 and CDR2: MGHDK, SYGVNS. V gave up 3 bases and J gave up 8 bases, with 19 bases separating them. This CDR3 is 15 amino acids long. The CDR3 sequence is CASSDPGQLSQGYTF. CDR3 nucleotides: TGTGCCAGCAGTGACCCCGGACAGCTCTCTCAAGGCTACACCTTC.

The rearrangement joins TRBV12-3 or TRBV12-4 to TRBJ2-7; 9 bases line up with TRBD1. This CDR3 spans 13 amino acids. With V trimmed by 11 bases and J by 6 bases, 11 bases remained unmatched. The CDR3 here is CAADPGTGREQYV. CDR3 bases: TGTGCCGCCGACCCCGGGACAGGGCGCGAGCAGTACGTC.

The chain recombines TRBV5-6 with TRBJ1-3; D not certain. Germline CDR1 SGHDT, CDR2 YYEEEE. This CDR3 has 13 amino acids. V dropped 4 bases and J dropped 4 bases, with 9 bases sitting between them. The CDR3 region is CASSRGAGNTIYF. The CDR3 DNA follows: TGTGCCAGCAGCCGGGGTGCAGGAAACACCATATATTTT.

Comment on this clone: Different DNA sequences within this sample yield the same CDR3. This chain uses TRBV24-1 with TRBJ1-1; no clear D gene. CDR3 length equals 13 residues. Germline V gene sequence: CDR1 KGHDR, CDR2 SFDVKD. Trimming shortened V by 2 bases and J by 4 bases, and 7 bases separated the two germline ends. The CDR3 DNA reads TGTGCCACCAGTGATTCGCACAGCACTGAAGCTTTCTTT. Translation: CATSDSHSTEAFF.

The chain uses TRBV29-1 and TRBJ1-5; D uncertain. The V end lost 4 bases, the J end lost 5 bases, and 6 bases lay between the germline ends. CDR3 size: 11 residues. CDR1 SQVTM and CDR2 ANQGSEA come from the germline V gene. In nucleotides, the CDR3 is TGCAGCGTTGGGGCAGATCAGCCCCAGCATTTT. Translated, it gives CSVGADQPQHF.

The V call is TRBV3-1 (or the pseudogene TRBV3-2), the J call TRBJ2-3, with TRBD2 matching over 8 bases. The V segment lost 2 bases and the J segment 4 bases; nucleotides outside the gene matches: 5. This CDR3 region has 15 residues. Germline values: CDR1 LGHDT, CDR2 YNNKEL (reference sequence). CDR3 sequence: CASSQRSGVADTQYF. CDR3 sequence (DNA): TGTGCCAGCAGCCAACGTAGCGGGGTAGCAGATACGCAGTATTTT.

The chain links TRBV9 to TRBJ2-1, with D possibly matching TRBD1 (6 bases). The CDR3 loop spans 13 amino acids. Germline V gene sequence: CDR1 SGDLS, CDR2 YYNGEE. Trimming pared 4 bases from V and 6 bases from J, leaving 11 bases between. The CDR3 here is CASSIQQGNEQFF. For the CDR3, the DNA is TGTGCCAGCAGCATACAACAGGGCAATGAGCAGTTCTTC.

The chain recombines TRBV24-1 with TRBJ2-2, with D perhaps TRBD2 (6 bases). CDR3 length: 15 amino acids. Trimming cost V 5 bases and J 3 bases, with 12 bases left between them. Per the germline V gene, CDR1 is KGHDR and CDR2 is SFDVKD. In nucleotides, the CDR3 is TGTGCCACCAGTGTCCGCAGGGAGGACACCGGGGAGCTGTTTTTT. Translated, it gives CATSVRREDTGELFF.